This T cell receptor beta chain was identified during a study of blood T cell repertoires in COVID-19. Clinical histories supplied by participants themselves formed the basis of cohort assignment. The protocol was immunoSEQ multiplex PCR, while the TCRdb copy is restricted to in-frame clones and leaves out a portion. The top ten hold about 1.2% of the sample, which has some 170,000 clones, approximately 84% seen once. The source is a human donor with acute COVID-19. The donor label of this sample is uncertain. Sequenced sample: PBMCs or T cells enriched from blood (not recorded which).

The CDR3 DNA reads as TGTGCCATAAGCCGGGACTCCGGGGCCAACGTCCTGACTTTC. This encodes CAISRDSGANVLTF. This chain joins TRBV28 and TRBJ2-6; possible D gene TRBD2, 6 bases. The CDR3 covers 14 residues. V was pared by 10 bases and J by 4 bases, with 14 bases between. Per the germline V gene, CDR1 is MDHEN and CDR2 is SYDVKM.